Each of the 17 T cell receptor beta chains below was sequenced from the same sample in a study of cytomegalovirus exposure and HLA in healthy donors. The primer mix had 60 Vbeta and 13 Jbeta primers. TCRdb's table, derived via immunoSEQ multiplex PCR, lists solely in-frame clones and lacks some. This sample has about 42,000 clones, with about 50% found just once. The specimen sequenced was PBMCs. These receptors were collected from a human donor in good health.

J is TRBJ1-5 and V is TRBV19; 8 positions match TRBD1. The trim removed 3 bases at V and 2 bases at J, leaving 3 bases unmatched. The CDR3 runs 15 residues. Germline V gene lookup returns CDR1 LNHDA and CDR2 SQIVND (reference sequence). This CDR3 reads CASSIGRGRNQPQHF. CDR3 sequence (DNA): TGTGCCAGTAGTATCGGCAGGGGGCGCAATCAGCCCCAGCATTTT.

This clone was observed a handful of times. The chain links TRBV19 to TRBJ2-7, with 10 bases that match TRBD1. CDR3 length: 15 residues. J gave up 6 bases and V 7 bases, and 12 bases lay outside the gene matches. Germline CDR1 is LNHDA and CDR2 is SQIVND (reference sequence). DNA of the CDR3: TGTGCCAGTACTTGGTCAACCGGGACAGGGGCCGAGCAGTACTTC. It yields the protein CASTWSTGTGAEQYF.

This clone appeared a few times. In DNA, the CDR3 is TGTGCCAGCAGCTCAAAAACAGGGGGCAACACCGGGGAGCTGTTTTTT. This gives the protein CASSSKTGGNTGELFF. The chain couples TRBV7-2 to TRBJ2-2, with 9 bases aligning to TRBD1. The V gene end was trimmed by 4 bases and the J gene end by 2 bases; junction bases not matched to a gene: 5. This CDR3 has 16 residues. Germline CDR1 SGHTA, CDR2 FQGNSA.

The chain combines TRBV6-1 with TRBJ2-7; 8 bases align to TRBD1. The germline CDR1 and CDR2 sequences are MNHNS and SASEGT. The CDR3 sequence is 14 residues long. V shed 5 bases and J 4 bases; nucleotides not matched to a gene: 7. CDR3 residues: CASSPTGVRYEQYF. The CDR3, as DNA: TGTGCCAGCAGTCCGACAGGGGTGAGGTACGAGCAGTACTTC.

This chain uses TRBV19 with TRBJ1-1; no clear D gene. CDR1 is LNHDA and CDR2 is SQIVND in the germline V gene (reference sequence). This CDR3 has 11 residues. V lost 7 bases to trimming and J lost 7 bases, with 10 bases between them. The CDR3 region is CASIGSVEAFF. The CDR3 DNA sequence: TGTGCCAGTATCGGCAGCGTTGAAGCTTTCTTT.

The chain employs TRBV27 and TRBJ2-5; D might be TRBD2 (6 bases). The V gene's germline CDR1 is MNHEY and CDR2 SMNVEV (reference sequence). This CDR3 is 15 amino acids long. V was cut by 5 bases and J by 5 bases, with 18 bases left in between. CDR3 loop: CASSLNRGRGETQYF. CDR3 bases: TGTGCCAGCAGTCTCAACCGGGGTCGGGGGGAGACCCAGTACTTC.

The chain has TRBV5-8 and TRBJ2-3; TRBD2 agrees at 13 bases. V lost 3 bases, J lost 4 bases, and 5 bases stayed unmatched. This CDR3 contains 16 residues. In germline, CDR1 is SGHTS, CDR2 YDEGEE. Here the CDR3 reads CASSSHGLAGADTQYF. The CDR3 DNA reads as TGTGCCAGCAGCTCACACGGACTAGCGGGGGCAGATACGCAGTATTTT.

The chain employs TRBV18 and TRBJ1-1; 7 bases map to TRBD1. Germline V gene lookup returns CDR1 KGHSH and CDR2 LQKENI. CDR3 length: 16 amino acids. V lost 3 bases, J lost 0 bases, and 7 bases stayed unmatched. The CDR3 DNA is TGTGCCAGCTCACCTTCGACAGGGAATGTGAACACTGAAGCTTTCTTT. Residues: CASSPSTGNVNTEAFF. The full variable domain, with the rest looked up from reference TRBV18 and TRBJ1-1, is NAGVMQNPRHLVRRRGQEARLRCSPMKGHSHVYWYRQLPEEGLKFMVYLQKENIIDESGMPKERFSAEFPKEGPSILRIQQVVRGDSAAYFCASSPSTGNVNTEAFFGQGTRLTVV.

The CDR3 loop reads CASSPGGARPDTQYF. The DNA for the CDR3 is TGTGCCAGCAGTCCCGGGGGGGCCAGGCCAGATACGCAGTATTTT. The V and J genes are TRBV28 and TRBJ2-3, with 8 bases aligning to TRBD2. Germline CDR1 and CDR2: MDHEN and SYDVKM. V shed 5 bases, J shed 4 bases, and the junction held 8 bases outside the gene matches. This CDR3 region has 15 residues.

This clone appeared a few times. This rearrangement joins TRBV6-4 to TRBJ2-2; tentatively, D is TRBD2 (7 bases). Germline V gene sequence: CDR1 MRHNA, CDR2 SNTAGT. This CDR3 spans 18 amino acids. The V end was cut by 4 bases, the J end by 6 bases, with 24 bases between. The DNA for the CDR3 is TGTGCCAGCAGTGCCTCCTCGACGGGCGGGGGCGGCTCCGGGGAGCTGTTTTTT. Its protein product is CASSASSTGGGGSGELFF.

The chain is built from TRBV4-2 and TRBJ1-5; D is possibly TRBD1 (5 bases). Germline lookup yields CDR1 LGHNA and CDR2 YNFKEQ. V lost 0 bases to trimming and J lost 5 bases, with 8 bases between them. This CDR3 region has 14 residues. The CDR3 spells CASSQDLGDQPQHF. The CDR3 nucleotides are TGTGCCAGCAGCCAAGATTTAGGGGATCAGCCCCAGCATTTT.

The V gene is TRBV18, the J gene TRBJ2-5; 7 bases map to TRBD1. CDR1 and CDR2 from the germline V gene are KGHSH and LQKENI. The junction had 5 bases not matched to a gene; V was cut back by 5 bases and J by 2 bases. The CDR3 runs to 14 residues. CDR3 sequence: CASSVQGSQETQYF. CDR3 nucleotide sequence: TGTGCCAGCTCAGTACAGGGGAGTCAAGAGACCCAGTACTTC.

V is TRBV2 and J is TRBJ1-5; the match to TRBD1 covers 8 bases. Germline V CDR1 and CDR2: SNHLY, FYNNEI. CDR3 length: 12 residues. Losses at the gene ends were 11 bases for V and 4 bases for J; bases not matched to a gene: 4. The CDR3 loop is CAGQGPNQPQHF. The CDR3 DNA reads TGTGCCGGACAGGGACCGAATCAGCCCCAGCATTTT.

The V call is TRBV11-2, the J call TRBJ2-6; maybe TRBD2 (7 bases). The V and J ends lost 5 bases and 2 bases respectively, with 13 bases between them. CDR3 length: 16 residues. Germline V gene lookup returns CDR1 SGHAT and CDR2 FQNNGV. CDR3 region: CASSLSGGAGANVLTF. The DNA of the CDR3 is TGTGCCAGCAGCCTTTCGGGGGGCGCTGGGGCCAACGTCCTGACTTTC.

This clone was recorded a few times. This chain joins TRBV29-1 and TRBJ1-1; TRBD1 aligns across 7 bases. The V gene end was trimmed by 6 bases and the J gene end by 7 bases; junction bases not matched to a gene: 8. Per the germline V gene, CDR1 is SQVTM and CDR2 is ANQGSEA. The length of the CDR3 is 12 residues. CDR3 amino acids: CSVQGGVGEAFF. In DNA, the CDR3 is TGCAGCGTACAAGGGGGCGTCGGTGAAGCTTTCTTT.

The chain combines TRBV19 with TRBJ1-5, with no clear D. The V gene lost 7 bases and the J gene lost 5 bases, with 15 bases spanning the gap. CDR3 length: 14 residues. The germline V gene has CDR1 LNHDA and CDR2 SQIVND (reference sequence). CDR3 in amino acids: CASTDTFFYQPQHF. CDR3 coding DNA: TGTGCCAGTACCGATACTTTTTTCTATCAGCCCCAGCATTTT.

The V call is TRBV7-9, the J call TRBJ2-5; 8 nucleotides agree with TRBD2. V trimming: 5 bases; J trimming: 2 bases; junction bases outside the gene matches: 7. CDR3 length: 15 residues. Per the germline V gene, CDR1 is SEHNR and CDR2 is FQNEAQ (reference sequence). The CDR3 coding sequence is TGTGCCAGCAGCATCGGGATAGCGGGACAAGAGACCCAGTACTTC. This gives the protein CASSIGIAGQETQYF.